This record concerns one TCR beta chain sequence. The data were taken from a study of technical replicates of blood from several donors. V gave up 4 bases and J gave up 1 base; unmatched junction bases: 2. CDR3 length: 16 amino acids. The germline gives CDR1 LNHDA, CDR2 SQIVND (reference sequence). Libraries were prepared by immunoSEQ multiplex PCR; TCRdb keeps only in-frame clonotypes and omits some of them. The sample holds around 58,000 clones, around 87% seen once. This receptor was obtained from a human donor in good health. Some clones in this sample may be carry-over from other donors' samples. The sample was PBMCs. The chain has TRBV19 and TRBJ2-4; 12 bases agree with TRBD2. The CDR3 nucleotides read TGTGCCAGTAGTAGCCTAGCGGGAGGGGCCAAAAACATTCAGTACTTC. Translating gives CASSSLAGGAKNIQYF.